This TCR beta chain originates from a study of blood T cell repertoires in COVID-19. As for the study in general: COVID-19 samples, acute and convalescent, were from the United States, Italy and Spain. PBMCs, B-cell-depleted T cells, or T cells provided the cDNA or gDNA that made up the material.

Germline-derived CDR1 and CDR2 are SGHAT and FQNNGV. This CDR3 comprises 17 residues. The V gene lost 0 bases and the J gene lost 3 bases, with 18 bases spanning the gap. In the authors' methods: Reference gene primers were amplified, and this amplification served to estimate nucleated cell counts. Sequencing used immunoSEQ multiplex PCR; TCRdb keeps in-frame clones, though not all of them. The V and J calls and clone size come from that table; D and trimming were worked out from the DNA. The profile covers about 150,000 clones, with approximately 87% appearing a single time and 6% to 7% taken by the ten largest.

Sequencing input: peripheral blood. The receptor was isolated from an elderly man with acute or convalescent COVID-19. The chain is built from TRBV11-2 and TRBJ2-7, with D tentatively TRBD1 (5 bases). The CDR3 region is CASSLDGAGPWGYEQYF. DNA of the CDR3: TGTGCCAGCAGCTTAGATGGGGCCGGGCCGTGGGGCTACGAGCAGTACTTC.